These T cell receptor beta chains were read from a single sample in a study of shared clonotypes between healthy human individuals. Profiled with immunoSEQ multiplex PCR; TCRdb holds only in-frame clones, not every one. This sample has around 2,000,000 clones, with about 92% found just once. The material sequenced was naive CD8+ T cells from PBMCs. These receptors were obtained from a man younger than 30 in good health. Some clones in this sample may be carry-over from other donors' samples. Both conserved end residues are part of each CDR3. Each record gives: J gene, clone size, V gene, D gene, CDR3 protein, CDR3 DNA. A D gene is named only where the DNA matches it firmly. Expanded clones are given a class, and other clones once, few, many or no size at all.

TRBJ1-5,.,TRBV10-3,.,CAISEGQPNQPQHF,TGTGCCATCAGTGAGGGGCAGCCCAATCAGCCCCAGCATTTT
TRBJ2-7,.,TRBV13,.,CASSFAGSGGASYEQYF,TGTGCCAGCAGCTTTGCCGGCAGTGGCGGGGCCTCCTACGAGCAGTACTTC
TRBJ2-1,.,TRBV7-9,TRBD2,CASSKLSGTSGFNEQFF,TGTGCCAGCAGCAAACTCTCCGGGACTAGCGGATTCAATGAGCAGTTCTTC
TRBJ2-7,.,TRBV5-6,.,CASSPPIQAYYEQYF,TGTGCCAGCAGCCCCCCGATTCAAGCTTACTACGAGCAGTACTTC
TRBJ2-1,.,TRBV4-3,TRBD1,CASSTGGGTGPYNEQFF,TGCGCCAGCAGCACCGGAGGCGGGACAGGACCCTACAATGAGCAGTTCTTC
TRBJ2-4,.,TRBV30,.,CAWTRQNIQYF,TGTGCCTGGACCAGACAAAACATTCAGTACTTC
TRBJ2-7,.,TRBV27,.,CASSLRGPYEQYF,TGTGCCAGCAGTTTGAGGGGTCCCTACGAGCAGTACTTC
TRBJ2-1,.,TRBV28,.,CASSPETSSYNEQFF,TGTGCCAGCAGCCCTGAGACTAGCTCCTACAATGAGCAGTTCTTC
TRBJ2-1,.,TRBV4-1,TRBD2,CASSQVLAGDEQFF,TGCGCCAGCAGCCAAGTACTAGCGGGAGATGAGCAGTTCTTC
TRBJ1-3,.,TRBV21-1,.,CASSKVRFGGLFGNTIYF,TGTGCCAGCAGCAAAGTAAGATTCGGAGGATTGTTTGGAAACACCATATATTTT
TRBJ2-7,.,TRBV4-1,.,CASSPRRGGEQYF,TGCGCCAGCAGCCCTCGACGGGGCGGCGAGCAGTACTTC
TRBJ2-2,.,TRBV29-1,.,CSVPRGGMSTGELFF,TGCAGCGTCCCGAGGGGGGGCATGAGCACCGGGGAGCTGTTTTTT
TRBJ2-1,.,TRBV28,.,CASSFPTSSFSNEQFF,TGTGCCAGCAGTTTTCCGACCAGTTCTTTTAGCAATGAGCAGTTCTTC
TRBJ1-1,.,TRBV16,.,CASSPTWDPNTEAFF,TGTGCCAGCAGCCCAACCTGGGATCCGAACACTGAAGCTTTCTTT
TRBJ1-1,.,TRBV7-3,TRBD1,CASSLVGQGTTEAFF,TGTGCCAGCAGCTTAGTTGGACAGGGGACCACTGAAGCTTTCTTT
TRBJ2-7,.,TRBV7-7,TRBD2,CASSLGTSGDYEQYF,TGTGCCAGCAGCTTGGGGACTAGCGGCGATTACGAGCAGTACTTC
TRBJ1-1,.,TRBV10-3,TRBD1,CAIGGQVNTEAFF,TGTGCCATCGGGGGACAGGTGAACACTGAAGCTTTCTTT
TRBJ1-1,.,TRBV27,.,CASSPGVNTEAFF,TGTGCCAGCTCCCCGGGGGTGAACACTGAAGCTTTCTTT
TRBJ1-2,.,TRBV7-8,.,CASSLVPGETNYGYTF,TGTGCCAGCAGCTTAGTACCGGGGGAAACCAACTATGGCTACACCTTC
TRBJ1-1,few,TRBV6-5,.,CASRSTFTEAFF,TGTGCCAGCAGGTCGACATTCACTGAAGCTTTCTTT
TRBJ2-5,once,TRBV5-6,.,CASRPGGGETQYF,TGTGCCAGCAGACCCGGAGGGGGAGAGACCCAGTACTTC
TRBJ2-1,.,TRBV4-3,TRBD2,CASSHRLAGVHNEQFF,TGCGCCAGCAGCCATCGACTAGCGGGAGTCCACAATGAGCAGTTCTTC
TRBJ2-5,.,TRBV11-2,.,CASSLEAGQGRETQYF,TGTGCCAGCAGCTTAGAGGCGGGACAAGGGAGAGAGACCCAGTACTTC
TRBJ1-2,once,TRBV7-8,.,CASSLRNRDIYGYTF,TGTGCCAGCAGCCTTAGGAACAGGGACATATATGGCTACACCTTC
TRBJ2-1,.,TRBV28,.,CASSSPHSSVYNEQFF,TGTGCCAGCAGTTCACCACATTCTAGCGTTTACAATGAGCAGTTCTTC
TRBJ2-1,.,TRBV7-9,TRBD2,CASSLASGSIHEQFF,TGTGCCAGCAGCTTAGCTAGCGGGAGCATCCATGAGCAGTTCTTC
TRBJ2-2,.,TRBV10-2,.,CASSERIYTGELFF,TGCGCCAGCAGTGAGAGGATCTACACCGGGGAGCTGTTTTTT
TRBJ1-4,.,TRBV6-1,.,CASREAWANEKLFF,TGTGCCAGCAGGGAAGCCTGGGCTAATGAAAAACTGTTTTTT
TRBJ2-5,.,TRBV7-9,TRBD2,CASSPSGTIVVETQYF,TGTGCCAGCAGCCCGAGCGGGACTATCGTTGTTGAGACCCAGTACTTC
TRBJ2-1,once,TRBV29-1,TRBD2,CSVGGGALRYNEQFF,TGCAGCGTTGGGGGGGGTGCCCTGCGCTACAATGAGCAGTTCTTC
TRBJ2-1,.,TRBV6-9,.,CASSLGDPEQFF,TGTGCCAGCAGTCTCGGGGACCCGGAGCAGTTCTTC
TRBJ2-3,.,TRBV6-6,.,CASSYVGGTGDTQYF,TGTGCCAGCAGTTATGTTGGGGGTACGGGAGATACGCAGTATTTT
TRBJ1-2,.,TRBV5-8,TRBD1,CASRIQGADVYGYTF,TGTGCCAGCAGAATTCAGGGGGCGGACGTCTATGGCTACACCTTC
TRBJ2-2,.,TRBV23-1,TRBD1,CASSRQGQGARSTGELFF,TGCGCCAGCAGCCGACAGGGACAGGGGGCGCGAAGCACCGGGGAGCTGTTTTTT
TRBJ1-3,.,TRBV4-1,.,CASSQDDQGWRLENTIYF,TGCGCCAGCAGCCAAGATGATCAGGGGTGGAGGCTTGAAAACACCATATATTTT
TRBJ2-3,.,TRBV6-1,.,CASSEGTGSTDTQYF,TGTGCCAGCAGTGAAGGGACTGGGAGCACAGATACGCAGTATTTT
TRBJ2-7,.,TRBV7-9,.,CASSLDGGSYEQYF,TGTGCCAGCAGCTTAGACGGCGGTTCCTACGAGCAGTACTTC
TRBJ2-7,once,TRBV19,TRBD1,CATKTTGDPYEQYF,TGTGCCACTAAAACGACAGGGGACCCCTACGAGCAGTACTTC
TRBJ2-3,.,TRBV28,.,CASSSSRQGSGDTQYF,TGTGCCAGCAGCTCATCCAGGCAGGGCTCGGGAGATACGCAGTATTTT
TRBJ2-7,.,TRBV5-1,.,CASSFTGRDRDEQYF,TGCGCCAGCAGCTTCACCGGGAGGGACAGAGACGAGCAGTACTTC
TRBJ1-5,few,TRBV6-1,.,CASSDGVIQPQHF,TGTGCCAGCAGTGATGGGGTAATTCAGCCCCAGCATTTT
TRBJ2-1,once,TRBV7-9,TRBD2,CASSLGGRAYYNEQFF,TGTGCCAGCAGCTTAGGGGGGAGGGCCTATTACAATGAGCAGTTCTTC
TRBJ2-3,.,TRBV27,TRBD2,CASSKLAGVADTQYF,TGTGCCAGCAGTAAGCTAGCGGGAGTGGCAGATACGCAGTATTTT